Given below is one TCR beta chain in context. Ten or more counts support this clonotype. The specificity of this receptor is unknown. Per-base qualities were not stored, and no clone one base away is much larger. Donors were 35 to 40 systemically healthy Caucasian individuals from Russia aged roughly 6 to 95 years. Each donor gave 9 to 10 milliliters of peripheral blood, collected into EDTA-treated Vacutainer tubes. PBMCs were isolated by Ficoll-Paque density-gradient centrifugation, with at least 7 million obtained per sample. Total RNA, at least 6 micrograms per sample, was extracted from PBMCs with Trizol reagent. Naive CD45RAhigh/CD27high T cell percentages were measured by flow cytometry on a PBMC aliquot from every donor. The library was prepared using 5' RACE. Sequencing was performed on an Illumina HiSeq 2500. A second PCR of 7 to 11 cycles was performed with a sample-barcoded 5' primer and a J-beta primer mix. A template-switch 5' adaptor carrying 12 random nucleotides introduced a unique molecular identifier onto each TCR beta cDNA molecule. Each sample yielded at least 3 million CDR3-containing paired-end reads. First-strand cDNA was synthesized from all RNA with the Mint cDNA synthesis kit, primed by a TRBC-specific oligonucleotide. After uracil-DNA glycosylase treatment, a first 18-cycle PCR used universal primers M1SS and BC2_uni_R on all cDNA. As for the authors' bioinformatics: For normalization, 1 million high-quality reads were randomly selected from each sample, with every read carrying a distinct molecular identifier. Reads sharing molecular identifiers were discarded rather than binned into consensus sequences. MiTCR, with a Q25 quality threshold and the strictest error-elimination algorithm, was used for CDR3 identification, clonotype clustering and error correction. A nonparametric unseen species model using Euler transformation provided a lower-bound estimate of total TCR beta diversity. Using fastp trimming at Q25 and MiXCR clonotype assembly, TCRdb reanalyzed the public sequencing data and kept in-frame beta chains. Rows matching on CDR3 protein sequence are summarized as one entry with the most common DNA and genes. TCRdb, not the authors, supplied the V and J calls. This sample is represented by about 930,000 distinct CDR3 sequences; 29% of them were singletons. Approximately 10% of the sample belongs to the ten largest clones.

This sample was taken from a study of blood T cells in healthy people across ages (dated by TCRdb to the mid-2010s). Background for the entire study: In model experiments, template switching captured about one uniquely barcoded TCR beta cDNA molecule for every two T cells. Age-related changes in TCR beta repertoire diversity were measured in the study by deep sequencing normalized with unique cDNA molecular identifiers. The donors were divided into four age groups: young (average roughly 17 years), middle-aged (roughly 40), aged (around 67) and long-lived (roughly 86). The study analyzed two additional independent replicas of 1 million unique cDNA reads from the same blood draw for two donors, one aged 18 to 30 and one aged 80 or older.

Paper-wide results and their limitations: Observed TCR beta diversity per million T cells fell roughly linearly with age, and a significant reduction was already apparent by age approximately 41. Because donor CMV infection status was unknown, age-related changes in expanded clonotypes were potentially confounded. Total diversity estimates from one million sequenced T cells were considered lower bounds and underestimates. Conclusive comparison of naive and antigen-experienced compartments was prevented by the profiling of bulk unsorted PBMCs. A strong correlation was found between observed TCR beta diversity and the percentage of naive T cells measured by flow cytometry. Compared with the aged group, more naive CD4+ T cells, fewer expanded clones and increased TCR diversity were shown by the long-lived group, suggesting age selection.

The CDR3 contains 13 residues, cysteine and phenylalanine counted. Left in the record is the CDR3 DNA by itself, 39 bases read in frame from the first base. The trim is 7 bases for V and 0 bases for J, with a gap of 8 bases between the germline ends. The sample was also reused in another study, on T cells of mothers and their children. From that second study: Nine systemically healthy Caucasian individuals, comprising three mothers and their six children, were included as donors. cDNA synthesis used all of the extracted RNA, with around 1.5 ug of RNA in each 15 ul reaction. Sample barcodes and 2-4 random nucleotides were added via the M1S primer in the second PCR. More than 9 million TCR beta CDR3 reads were obtained from each mother, and several million reads were obtained from each child. TCR recombination output is similarly shaped by thymic selection in related and unrelated pairs, with a minor effect exerted by inherited differences. Normalized repertoire overlap was always slightly but never significantly higher in related than unrelated mother-child pairs. No persistent microchimeric T cell clones were detected, at a sensitivity of roughly 99 clones per million clonotypes. To look for features that set related mother-child pairs apart from unrelated individuals, the researchers ran deep NGS to compare the TCR beta repertoires of mothers and children. The mean age was roughly 44 +/- 4 years for the mothers and approximately 11 +/- 4 years for the children. Libraries were sequenced on Illumina HiSeq 2000 with 100+100 nt paired-end reads after adapter ligation with NEBNext reagents. To prevent cross-contamination, the mother and child libraries were prepared a month apart and were sequenced in separate runs. For each donor, between 500,000 and 2,000,000 distinct TCR beta clonotypes were identified. Naive TCR beta clonotypes were estimated from low-frequency clonotypes matched to each donor's FACS-determined naive share, without sorting.

The TCR sequence derives from a woman between 40 and 50 years old in good health. The V and J genes are TRBV12-3 or TRBV12-4 and TRBJ2-3; no D gene call is confident. Sequencing used blood. The CDR3 region has the sequence CASTSTSTDTQYF. The nucleotide sequence is given as TGTGCCAGCACATCGACTAGCACAGATACGCAGTATTTT.